This is a list of T cell receptor beta chains from one sample in a study of metastatic and nonmetastatic thyroid tumors. TCRdb used MiXCR to call clones anew from the PCR reads. Here the sample spans 45,000 to 50,000 clones, 20% to 25% being singletons. The sample comprised blood. Source of these receptors: a male donor with papillary thyroid cancer or a benign thyroid nodule (not recorded which). Some clones in this sample may be carry-over from other donors' samples. The CDR3 runs from the conserved cysteine through the conserved F or W. D genes are given only for firm matches. Not every row has a clone size; where given, it reads once, few, many or a size class.

clone size,CDR3 length,J gene,D gene,V gene,CDR3 protein,CDR3 DNA
many,17,TRBJ1-5,TRBD1,TRBV19,CASSIRGQGDSNQPQHF,TGTGCCAGTAGTATCAGGGGACAGGGGGATAGCAATCAGCCCCAGCATTTT
many,15,TRBJ2-1,TRBD2,TRBV19,CASSPGLASYNEQFF,TGTGCCAGTAGTCCCGGACTAGCGAGCTACAATGAGCAGTTCTTC
many,15,TRBJ1-6,TRBD1,TRBV20-1,CSARMLTGNNSPLHF,TGCAGTGCCAGGATGTTGACAGGGAATAATTCACCCCTCCACTTT
-,16,TRBJ2-7,-,TRBV11-2,CASSFDSGSSSYEQYF,TGTGCCAGCAGCTTTGATAGCGGTTCCAGCTCCTACGAGCAGTACTTC
few,18,TRBJ2-1,TRBD2,TRBV5-6,CASSWWSAGGGQVGEQFF,TGTGCCAGCAGCTGGTGGTCGGCGGGAGGGGGGCAGGTTGGTGAGCAGTTCTTC
many,16,TRBJ1-1,-,TRBV12-3/TRBV12-4,CASSLYSSGPNTEAFF,TGTGCCAGCAGTCTTTACTCTTCCGGGCCGAACACTGAAGCTTTCTTT
many,15,TRBJ2-7,-,TRBV6-1,CASRPAWGSYYEQYF,TGTGCCAGCAGGCCCGCTTGGGGGAGTTACTACGAGCAGTACTTC
many,15,TRBJ2-1,-,TRBV5-1,CASSYDQGGYNEQFF,TGCGCCAGCAGTTACGACCAGGGGGGGTACAATGAGCAGTTCTTC
-,17,TRBJ2-5,-,TRBV5-1,CASSLGPTGSLQETQYF,TGCGCCAGCAGCTTGGGCCCCACAGGGTCCCTTCAAGAGACCCAGTACTTC
medium-sized,17,TRBJ2-2,-,TRBV28,CASSLVVTSVGTGELFF,TGTGCCAGCAGTTTAGTGGTTACCAGCGTGGGCACCGGGGAGCTGTTTTTT
many,16,TRBJ2-7,-,TRBV3-1,CASSQDSGELVYEQYF,TGTGCCAGCAGCCAAGATTCGGGGGAGTTGGTCTACGAGCAGTACTTC
many,13,TRBJ2-5,-,TRBV15,CATRDSPQETQYF,TGTGCCACCAGGGACTCTCCACAAGAGACCCAGTACTTC
few,14,TRBJ1-1,TRBD1,TRBV3-1,CASSRSDRDTEAFF,TGTGCCAGCAGCCGGTCAGACAGGGACACTGAAGCTTTCTTT
-,14,TRBJ2-2,TRBD2,TRBV27,CASSWGGFIGELFF,TGTGCCAGCAGCTGGGGGGGATTCATCGGGGAGCTTTTTTTT
many,15,TRBJ2-5,-,TRBV6-4,CASSDLGQHQETQYF,TGTGCCAGCAGTGATCTTGGACAGCACCAAGAGACCCAGTACTTC
medium-sized,15,TRBJ2-7,TRBD1,TRBV18,CASSPPGQREDEQYF,TGTGCCAGCTCACCACCGGGACAGCGAGAGGACGAGCAGTACTTC
-,12,TRBJ1-2,-,TRBV19,CASSSLPFGYTF,TGTGCCAGTAGCTCTTTACCTTTCGGCTACACCTTC
-,13,TRBJ2-7,-,TRBV19,CASSPQASYEQYF,TGTGCCAGTAGCCCCCAGGCCTCCTACGAGCAGTACTTC
many,15,TRBJ2-3,-,TRBV19,CASSGARDNADTQYF,TGTGCCAGTAGTGGGGCGCGGGACAACGCAGATACGCAGTATTTT
-,12,TRBJ2-3,-,TRBV20-1,CSAREHTDTQYF,TGCAGTGCTAGAGAACATACAGATACGCAGTATTTT
many,15,TRBJ2-5,TRBD1,TRBV5-1,CASSLGTGGQETQYF,TGCGCCAGCAGCTTGGGGACAGGGGGCCAAGAGACCCAGTACTTC
-,17,TRBJ1-1,-,TRBV2,CASSFAAGRLMNTEAFF,TGTGCCAGCAGCTTCGCGGCGGGACGGCTTATGAACACTGAAGCTTTCTTT
many,13,TRBJ1-2,TRBD1,TRBV6-2/TRBV6-3,CASSYWGQYGYTF,TGTGCCAGCAGTTATTGGGGACAGTATGGCTACACCTTC
many,15,TRBJ1-2,TRBD1,TRBV20-1,CSAEGTGGINYGYTF,TGCAGTGCTGAAGGAACAGGGGGAATTAACTATGGCTACACCTTC
-,17,TRBJ1-2,-,TRBV6-2/TRBV6-3,CASSYYKGPEVNYGYTF,TGTGCCAGCAGTTACTATAAGGGTCCGGAGGTCAACTATGGCTACACCTTC
many,16,TRBJ2-3,TRBD1,TRBV4-1,CASSQVPGQGADTQYF,TGCGCCAGCAGCCAAGTACCGGGACAGGGGGCAGATACGCAGTATTTT
few,15,TRBJ2-3,TRBD2,TRBV6-9,CASSYSRERADTQYF,TGTGCCAGCAGTTATTCGCGGGAGAGGGCAGATACGCAGTATTTT
many,13,TRBJ1-2,TRBD1,TRBV29-1,CSVLEQGADGYTF,TGCAGCGTGTTGGAGCAGGGGGCGGATGGCTACACCTTC
-,14,TRBJ2-3,-,TRBV5-4,CASSLVPFTDTQYF,TGTGCCAGCAGCTTGGTACCATTCACAGATACGCAGTATTTT
-,14,TRBJ2-1,-,TRBV6-4,CASSDRLGSNEQFF,TGTGCCAGCAGTGACCGGCTGGGGTCCAATGAGCAGTTCTTC
many,12,TRBJ2-7,-,TRBV5-1,CASSQSSGEQYF,TGCGCCAGCAGTCAAAGCTCAGGGGAGCAGTACTTC
-,11,TRBJ2-5,-,TRBV19,CASSIGEAQYF,TGTGCCAGTAGTATAGGAGAGGCCCAGTACTTC
few,14,TRBJ2-2,-,TRBV6-1,CASSAPSDTGELFF,TGTGCCAGCAGTGCTCCCAGTGACACCGGGGAGCTGTTTTTT
few,16,TRBJ2-2,-,TRBV2,CASSGEAVINTGELFF,TGTGCCAGCAGTGGAGAAGCGGTGATAAATACCGGGGAGCTGTTTTTT
many,17,TRBJ1-2,TRBD1,TRBV27,CASSPTGGQLRDYGYTF,TGTGCCAGCAGCCCGACAGGGGGCCAACTAAGGGACTATGGCTACACCTTC
many,14,TRBJ2-7,-,TRBV29-1,CSVGEGGPLTEQYF,TGCAGCGTTGGAGAGGGGGGACCGCTTACCGAGCAGTACTTC
-,14,TRBJ1-1,TRBD1,TRBV6-5,CASSYGQGSTEAFF,TGTGCCAGCAGTTACGGACAGGGCAGCACTGAAGCTTTCTTT
-,14,TRBJ1-6,-,TRBV2,CASSDWGRNSPLHF,TGTGCCAGCAGTGATTGGGGGCGGAATTCACCCCTCCACTTT
-,14,TRBJ1-1,-,TRBV28,CASSLVQKNTEAFF,TGTGCCAGCAGTTTAGTACAGAAGAACACTGAAGCTTTCTTT
many,14,TRBJ1-1,-,TRBV10-3,CAITRGTGRTEAFF,TGTGCCATCACGAGGGGTACCGGGAGGACTGAAGCTTTCTTT
many,17,TRBJ2-2,TRBD2,TRBV12-3/TRBV12-4,CASSPGLAELNTGELFF,TGTGCCAGCAGTCCTGGACTAGCGGAGCTTAACACCGGGGAGCTGTTTTTT
many,16,TRBJ2-1,TRBD2,TRBV9,CASNPALAGGYNEQFF,TGTGCCAGCAACCCGGCATTAGCGGGGGGCTACAATGAGCAGTTCTTC
many,16,TRBJ1-2,-,TRBV11-2,CASSSALGAYNYGYTF,TGTGCCAGCAGCTCCGCCTTAGGGGCTTATAACTATGGCTACACCTTC
many,16,TRBJ2-1,TRBD2,TRBV12-3/TRBV12-4,CASSPNSGREINEQFF,TGTGCCAGCAGTCCAAACAGCGGGAGGGAGATCAATGAGCAGTTCTTC
-,12,TRBJ2-7,TRBD1,TRBV5-8,CASMAGGYEQYF,TGTGCCAGCATGGCAGGGGGTTACGAACAGTACTTC
many,14,TRBJ2-1,TRBD2,TRBV15,CATSPPTTSREQFF,TGTGCCACCAGCCCACCGACGACTAGCAGGGAGCAGTTCTTC
few,16,TRBJ2-1,TRBD2,TRBV24-1,CATSDPSGSSYNEQFF,TGTGCCACCAGTGATCCTAGCGGGAGCTCCTACAATGAGCAGTTCTTC
-,12,TRBJ1-2,-,TRBV12-3/TRBV12-4,CASSEDLYGYTF,TGTGCCAGCAGTGAAGATCTCTATGGCTACACCTTC
few,12,TRBJ1-5,-,TRBV4-1,CASSQVGQPQHF,TGCGCCAGCAGCCAAGTCGGTCAGCCCCAGCATTTT
many,14,TRBJ2-7,-,TRBV14,CASSQTGNMYEQYF,TGTGCCAGCAGCCAAACAGGGAATATGTACGAGCAGTACTTC
few,11,TRBJ2-1,-,TRBV6-5,CASSYEGEQFF,TGTGCCAGCAGTTACGAGGGAGAGCAGTTCTTC
few,13,TRBJ1-2,TRBD1,TRBV27,CASSRDRNYGYTF,TGTGCCAGCAGCCGGGACAGGAACTATGGCTACACCTTC
few,14,TRBJ1-2,-,TRBV5-8,CASSFGVENYGYTF,TGTGCCAGCAGCTTCGGGGTGGAAAACTATGGCTACACCTTC